This paragraph covers one T cell receptor beta chain sequence. Study processing details: Filtering differed because ImmunoSEQ produced junction-only sequences that carried no quality scores. Data came from immunoSEQ multiplex PCR; TCRdb stores just in-frame clones and leaves some out. That table furnishes V, J and clone size, whereas the DNA furnished D and trimming. The sample includes about 710,000 clones, over 55% seen only once; the top ten take about 1.8%. The V gene's germline CDR1 is WNHNN and CDR2 SYGVQD (reference sequence). V shed 0 bases and J shed 1 base, with 3 bases lying between them. This CDR3 region has 14 residues. The source of the sample is a study of shared clonotypes between healthy human individuals.

Sequenced material: memory CD4+ T cells sorted from blood. Subset meaning: CD45RA-negative fraction. This chain connects TRBV10-1 to TRBJ2-2; no clear D gene. The receptor was derived from a woman in her 30s in good health. Here the CDR3 reads CASSESVNTGELFF. Here the CDR3 DNA reads TGCGCCAGCAGTGAGTCGGTGAACACCGGGGAGCTGTTTTTT.